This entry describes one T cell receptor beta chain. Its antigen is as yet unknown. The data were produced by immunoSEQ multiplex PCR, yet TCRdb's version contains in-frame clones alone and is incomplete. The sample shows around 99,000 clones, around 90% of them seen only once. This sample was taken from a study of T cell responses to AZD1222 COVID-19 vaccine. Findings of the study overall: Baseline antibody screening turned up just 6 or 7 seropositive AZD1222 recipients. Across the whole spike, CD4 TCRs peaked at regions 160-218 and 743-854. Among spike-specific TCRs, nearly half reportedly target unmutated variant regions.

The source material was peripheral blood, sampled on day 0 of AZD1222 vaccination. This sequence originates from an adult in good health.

Here the CDR3 DNA reads TGTGCCAGTAGTATGAGAGACCTTAGAACCCTCTATGGCTACACCTTC. Translation gives CASSMRDLRTLYGYTF. V is TRBV19 and J is TRBJ1-2, with D uncertain. Germline V gene sequence: CDR1 LNHDA, CDR2 SQIVND (reference sequence). This CDR3 spans 16 amino acids. The ends were cut back, 3 bases at V and 4 bases at J, with 18 bases in the middle.